This TCR beta chain was identified during a study of T-cell reconstitution after alpha-beta-depleted transplantation in children. This clonotype was seen a few times. Its specificity is unknown. The authors prepared the TCRbeta library with unique molecular identifiers. Each CDR3 protein is one row after TCRdb ran MiXCR on the PCR reads. The sample contains about 490,000 distinct CDR3 sequences, over 9.5% of which appear only once. Points from the study as a whole: Several patients had high TCRbeta diversity at day 60; it came from surviving recipient T cells and thymic progenitors. Hyperexpanded clones declined; after one year, newly produced T cells mostly supplied diversity. Roughly two months post-transplant, alpha-beta T cells reportedly originated from several hundred graft clones that had expanded.

The source is a child younger than 10 with inherited bone marrow failure, due to receive a stem cell transplant. This sample comprised PBMCs, obtained before TCRalphabeta/CD19-depleted stem cell transplant.

Here the CDR3 reads CASSLVGRGQETQYF. CDR3 DNA sequence: TGTGCCAGCAGCTTAGTGGGGCGGGGACAAGAGACCCAGTACTTC. This rearrangement joins TRBV7-2 to TRBJ2-5, with a possible D match to TRBD2 (6 bases). V gave up 1 base and J gave up 2 bases, with 11 bases separating them. The CDR3 contains 15 residues. Germline-derived CDR1 and CDR2 are SGHTA and FQGNSA.